The 29 T cell receptor beta chains reported below all come from one sample, sequenced in a study of a mutant IDH1 vaccine in newly diagnosed glioma (dated by TCRdb to the early 2020s). No antigen has been identified for these receptors. Library preparation was by the immunoSEQ multiplex PCR assay. TCRdb took this table from immuneACCESS and kept in-frame rearrangements with V and J called. Such tables lack part of the clones; where checked against another copy, unresolved V genes explain under half of the gap, and the rest is unexplained. The sample table contains around 50,000 clones; only one count was recorded for 65% to 85% of them. In total, the top ten clones hold 6.7% of the sample. The sample's time point label, in plain terms: week 35, safety follow-up. A 20-mer mutant IDH1 peptide at 300 micrograms in Montanide made up each vaccine dose, which was injected subcutaneously together with topical imiquimod.

Sequencing used PBMCs, obtained from a glioma patient whose treatment included an IDH1 peptide vaccine. These receptors were taken from a middle-aged man with glioma.

The genes are TRBV19 and TRBJ2-2, with D tentatively TRBD1 or TRBD2 (5 bases each). This CDR3 spans 14 amino acids. The V end was cut by 5 bases, the J end by 4 bases, with 11 bases between. CDR1 and CDR2 from the germline V gene are LNHDA and SQIVND (reference sequence). The CDR3 sequence is CASSFRGATGELFF. The CDR3 DNA reads as TGTGCCAGTAGTTTCCGGGGCGCCACCGGGGAGCTGTTTTTT.

This clone occurred a few times. CDR3 DNA sequence: TGTGCCAGCAGCCCACAGAGAGGACCCCTCCACTTT. This gives the protein CASSPQRGPLHF. The rearrangement links TRBV7-9 to TRBJ1-6, with D unclear. The CDR3 is made up of 12 amino acids. Germline V gives CDR1 SEHNR, CDR2 FQNEAQ (reference sequence). V dropped 5 bases and J dropped 12 bases, with 11 bases sitting between them.

The chain carries TRBV30 and TRBJ1-1; D is uncertain. The V gene lost 4 bases and the J gene lost 0 bases, with 3 bases spanning the gap. Per germline, CDR1 GTSNPN and CDR2 SVGIG (reference sequence). CDR3 length equals 11 residues. The CDR3 coding sequence is TGTGCCTGGACGGTGAACACTGAAGCTTTCTTT. This sequence encodes CAWTVNTEAFF.

The gene calls are TRBV5-1 and TRBJ1-2, with 11 bases lining up with TRBD1. The germline V gene has CDR1 SGHRS and CDR2 YFSETQ. The CDR3 is 16 residues long. Trimming at V came to 5 bases and at J to 6 bases, leaving 12 bases not matched to a gene. The CDR3, as DNA: TGCGCCAGCAGACCCGGGACAGGGGGTTTGTCTGATGGCTACACCTTC. It is translated as CASRPGTGGLSDGYTF.

CDR3 DNA: TGCGCCAGCAGTGAAGGAGGCACAGATACGCAGTATTTT. Amino acid sequence: CASSEGGTDTQYF. J is TRBJ2-3 and V is TRBV10-1, with D unresolved. CDR1 and CDR2 from the germline V gene are WNHNN and SYGVQD (reference sequence). V lost 3 bases, J lost 1 base, and 5 bases lay in between. The CDR3 is 13 amino acids.

This clone occurred once. The V and J genes are TRBV5-4 and TRBJ2-1; no clear D gene. There are 14 residues in the CDR3. Germline CDR1 reads SGHNT; CDR2 reads YYREEE (reference sequence). With 3 bases removed from V and 7 bases from J, the gap between germline ends came to 14 bases. This CDR3 reads CASSSPSLGNEQFF. DNA of the CDR3: TGTGCCAGCAGCTCGCCCTCCCTAGGAAATGAGCAGTTCTTC.

The chain recombines TRBV29-1 with TRBJ2-7; D is unclear. Germline CDR1 is SQVTM and CDR2 is ANQGSEA. This CDR3 contains 14 residues. The V and J ends lost 5 bases and 0 bases respectively, with 14 bases between them. The CDR3 DNA sequence: TGCAGCGTTTCATTCGCCTCGAGCTCCTACGAGCAGTACTTC. It yields the protein CSVSFASSSYEQYF.

The rearrangement links TRBV5-4 to TRBJ2-3; D is undetermined. Germline V lookup: CDR1 SGHNT, CDR2 YYREEE (reference sequence). The CDR3 has 13 residues. Trimming cost V 1 base and J 3 bases, with 6 bases left between them. CDR3 DNA sequence: TGTGCCAGCAGCTTGAGACTTACAGATACGCAGTATTTT. Its translation is CASSLRLTDTQYF.

This clone was observed a single time. The chain combines TRBV30 with TRBJ1-6, with 9 bases fitting TRBD1. The CDR3 is 15 amino acids. Trimming took 4 bases from V and 10 from J; bases not matched to a gene: 11. Germline-derived CDR1 and CDR2 are GTSNPN and SVGIG (reference sequence). CDR3 region: CAWTRSGTGSSPLHF. The CDR3 coding sequence is TGTGCCTGGACAAGATCCGGGACAGGGAGCTCACCCCTCCACTTT. Filled out from reference TRBV30 and TRBJ1-6, the complete variable domain reads SQTIHQWPATLVQPVGSPLSLECTVEGTSNPNLYWYRQAAGRGLQLLFYSVGIGQISSEVPQNLSASRPQDRQFILSSKKLLLSDSGFYLCAWTRSGTGSSPLHFGNGTRLTVT.

This rearrangement joins TRBV5-1 to TRBJ1-1, with 9 bases identical to TRBD1. Per germline, CDR1 SGHRS and CDR2 YFSETQ. The CDR3 consists of 14 residues. Trimming cost V 0 bases and J 5 bases; bases outside gene matches: 2. In DNA, the CDR3 is TGCGCCAGCAGCTTGGCCGACAGGGGGACTGAAGCTTTCTTT. It encodes CASSLADRGTEAFF.

The rearrangement uses TRBV6-1 and TRBJ1-6; the D gene is possibly TRBD1 (6 bases). Germline V gene data show CDR1 as MNHNS and CDR2 as SASEGT. Trimming shortened V by 2 bases and J by 0 bases, and 11 bases separated the two germline ends. This CDR3 comprises 17 residues. CDR3: CASSELMGASYNSPLHF. The DNA for the CDR3 is TGTGCCAGCAGTGAACTCATGGGGGCCTCCTATAATTCACCCCTCCACTTT.

V and J are TRBV5-1 and TRBJ1-4, with TRBD1 as a possible D gene (5 bases). The CDR3 has 15 residues. Looked up from germline, CDR1 is SGHRS and CDR2 is YFSETQ. Trimming took 4 bases from V and 8 from J, leaving 18 bases between them. The CDR3 loop is CASSIAGTAAEKLFF. The DNA for the CDR3 is TGCGCCAGCAGCATCGCCGGGACGGCGGCCGAAAAACTGTTTTTT.

This rearrangement joins TRBV30 to TRBJ2-1; the D call may be TRBD1 or TRBD2 (5 bases each). CDR1 GTSNPN and CDR2 SVGIG come from the germline V gene (reference sequence). CDR3 length: 14 amino acids. V shed 0 bases and J shed 7 bases, with 13 bases lying between them. This CDR3 is CAWSVLVAGNEQFF. CDR3 DNA: TGTGCCTGGAGTGTACTAGTCGCAGGGAATGAGCAGTTCTTC.

This sequence joins TRBV29-1 and TRBJ2-5; 7 bases fit TRBD2. The CDR3 has 13 residues. Germline values: CDR1 SQVTM, CDR2 ANQGSEA. Unmatched junction bases numbered 9, after V lost 5 bases and J lost 6 bases. CDR3 protein: CSVQGPGRKTQYF. CDR3 sequence (DNA): TGCAGCGTTCAGGGCCCCGGGAGGAAGACCCAGTACTTC.

This chain uses TRBV4-1 with TRBJ1-6, with a tentative D call TRBD1 (5 bases). CDR3 length: 14 residues. V was pared by 1 base and J by 7 bases, with 8 bases between. Germline V lookup: CDR1 MGHRA, CDR2 YSYEKL. The CDR3: CASSQGGGNSPLHF. DNA of the CDR3: TGCGCCAGCAGCCAAGGTGGGGGGAATTCACCCCTCCACTTT.

CDR3 sequence: CASSPGASYNEQFF. The DNA of the CDR3 is TGTGCCAGCAGCCCCGGAGCCTCCTACAATGAGCAGTTCTTC. This chain links TRBV2 with TRBJ2-1, with D unclear. This CDR3 is 14 amino acids long. The germline V gene has CDR1 SNHLY and CDR2 FYNNEI. Trimming left V 6 bases short and J 0 bases short, with 9 bases between.

This clone was recorded only once. The chain links TRBV5-1 to TRBJ2-1; D is perhaps TRBD1 (6 bases). Trimming removed 7 bases from V and 7 bases from J, with 21 bases in between. Germline V gives CDR1 SGHRS, CDR2 YFSETQ. The CDR3 runs 15 residues. For the CDR3, the DNA is TGCGCCAGCTCTTCGGGAAGGGGGTCGCGGAATGAGCAGTTCTTC. This translates into CASSSGRGSRNEQFF.

This chain joins TRBV6-5 and TRBJ1-2; D uncertain. The CDR3 contains 12 residues. CDR1 and CDR2 from the germline V gene are MNHEY and SVGAGI. Trimming removed 6 bases at V and 7 bases at J, with 12 bases between. The CDR3 is CASRQRTGGYTF. The CDR3 DNA reads as TGTGCCAGCAGGCAGCGGACGGGTGGCTACACCTTC.

This clone was observed a handful of times. The J gene is TRBJ2-5, the V gene TRBV3-1 (or the pseudogene TRBV3-2); 7 bases map to TRBD2. Per germline, CDR1 LGHDT and CDR2 YNNKEL (reference sequence). This CDR3 has 9 amino acids. CDR3 DNA: TGTGCAGCGGGGCGGACCCAGTACTTC. It codes for CAAGRTQYF.

The chain has TRBV6-5 and TRBJ2-4, with D unclear. V lost 0 bases and J 6 bases, leaving 3 bases between the germline ends. The CDR3 runs 12 residues. CDR1 is MNHEY and CDR2 is SVGAGI in the germline V gene. The CDR3 is CASSYSGNIQYF. The DNA for the CDR3 is TGTGCCAGCAGTTACTCGGGAAACATTCAGTACTTC.

The V gene is TRBV27, the J gene TRBJ1-5, with D maybe TRBD1 (5 bases). CDR1 MNHEY and CDR2 SMNVEV come from the germline V gene (reference sequence). V lost 2 bases and J lost 6, with 11 bases in between. The CDR3 spans 14 residues. The CDR3 DNA follows: TGTGCCAGCAGTTTAGTTGGGGGGAGTCAGCCCCAGCATTTT. This translates into CASSLVGGSQPQHF.

This chain uses TRBV27 with TRBJ2-7, with a weak D call TRBD1 (6 bases). CDR3 length equals 13 residues. Between the trimmed V and J ends, which lost 3 bases and 12 bases, there was a span of 18 bases. Germline assignment: CDR1 MNHEY and CDR2 SMNVEV (reference sequence). The CDR3 protein is CASSFASSTGLYF. The CDR3 nucleotides read TGTGCCAGCAGTTTCGCGTCTTCGACAGGCCTGTACTTC.

V and J are TRBV6-1 and TRBJ1-2; D gene unclear. The CDR3 is made up of 15 amino acids. V lost 4 bases and J 0 bases, leaving 12 bases between the germline ends. Per the germline V gene, CDR1 is MNHNS and CDR2 is SASEGT. CDR3 loop: CASSGPGRANYGYTF. For the CDR3, the DNA is TGTGCCAGCAGTGGCCCCGGGAGGGCTAACTATGGCTACACCTTC.

The J gene is TRBJ2-7, the V gene TRBV19, with D perhaps TRBD1 or TRBD2 (7 bases each). Trimming cost V 3 bases and J 1 base, with 13 bases left between them. The V gene's germline CDR1 is LNHDA and CDR2 SQIVND (reference sequence). This CDR3 is built from 15 residues. CDR3 loop: CASSMGGGPSYEQYF. CDR3 coding DNA: TGTGCCAGTAGTATGGGAGGGGGCCCTTCCTACGAGCAGTACTTC.

The V gene is TRBV2, the J gene TRBJ2-4, with D possibly being TRBD1 or TRBD2 (6 bases each). V lost 8 bases to trimming and J lost 4 bases, with 15 bases between them. This CDR3 has 14 amino acids. Germline CDR1 reads SNHLY; CDR2 reads FYNNEI. The CDR3 reads CASHLGGPKNIQYF. As DNA, the CDR3 is TGTGCCAGCCACCTGGGGGGCCCAAAAAACATTCAGTACTTC.

The chain recombines TRBV19 with TRBJ1-2; no clear D gene. V was trimmed by 3 bases and J by 6 bases, leaving 11 bases between them. There are 13 residues in the CDR3. Per germline, CDR1 LNHDA and CDR2 SQIVND (reference sequence). The CDR3 here is CASSIGLRDGYTF. The CDR3 DNA sequence: TGTGCCAGTAGTATCGGTCTCCGAGATGGCTACACCTTC.

This clone was detected a few times. This chain links TRBV27 with TRBJ2-7; 9 bases match TRBD1. Unmatched junction bases numbered 10, after V lost 2 bases and J lost 2 bases. CDR1 is MNHEY, CDR2 SMNVEV, per germline (reference sequence). The CDR3 is made up of 17 amino acids. The DNA for the CDR3 is TGTGCCAGCAGTTTACTCCTTCCGGGACAGGGTCCCTACGAGCAGTACTTC. Its protein product is CASSLLLPGQGPYEQYF.

V usage is TRBV30 and J usage is TRBJ2-3, with 8 positions matching TRBD1. The germline gives CDR1 GTSNPN, CDR2 SVGIG (reference sequence). The CDR3 is 13 residues long. Trimming took 4 bases from V and 7 from J; bases not matched to a gene: 7. The DNA for the CDR3 is TGTGCCTGGATGGGACAGGCCTCAAATACGCAGTATTTT. Its translation is CAWMGQASNTQYF.

The rearrangement joins TRBV5-1 to TRBJ1-1; D gene ambiguous. The V gene's germline CDR1 is SGHRS and CDR2 YFSETQ. V lost 1 base to trimming and J lost 7 bases, with 14 bases between them. CDR3 size: 14 residues. CDR3 region: CASSLSVNSLEAFF. CDR3 DNA: TGCGCCAGCAGCTTGTCAGTAAACAGCCTTGAAGCTTTCTTT.